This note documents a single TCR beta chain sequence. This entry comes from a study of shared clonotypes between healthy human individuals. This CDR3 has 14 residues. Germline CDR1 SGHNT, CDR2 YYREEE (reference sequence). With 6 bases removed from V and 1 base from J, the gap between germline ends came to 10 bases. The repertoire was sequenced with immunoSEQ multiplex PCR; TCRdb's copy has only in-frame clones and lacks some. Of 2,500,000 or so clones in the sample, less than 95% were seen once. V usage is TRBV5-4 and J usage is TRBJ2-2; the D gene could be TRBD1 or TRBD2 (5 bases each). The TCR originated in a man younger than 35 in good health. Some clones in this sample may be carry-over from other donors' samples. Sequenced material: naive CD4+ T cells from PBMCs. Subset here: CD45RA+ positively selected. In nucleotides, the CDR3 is TGTGCCAGCACTCCGAGGGGGAACACCGGGGAGCTGTTTTTT. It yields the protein CASTPRGNTGELFF.